The 29 T cell receptor beta chains given below trace back to one sample, sequenced in a study of identical twins. TCRdb reanalysed the 5' RACE reads using MiXCR and keeps one entry per CDR3 protein. The sample contains some 600,000 distinct CDR3 sequences, under 8.5% of which appear only once. This sample also appeared in a second study, on yellow fever vaccine responses in identical twins.

Sequencing was performed on PBMCs. The receptors stem from a woman younger than 35 in good health.

The V gene is TRBV27, the J gene TRBJ1-1; D is possibly TRBD1 (5 bases). Germline-derived CDR1 and CDR2 are MNHEY and SMNVEV (reference sequence). CDR3 size: 13 residues. V dropped 8 bases and J dropped 4 bases, with 14 bases sitting between them. The CDR3 bases are TGTGCCAGCTTTTCCGGGGCTCGCACTGAAGCTTTCTTT. This gives the protein CASFSGARTEAFF.

This chain links TRBV12-3 or TRBV12-4 with TRBJ1-1; no reliable D call. The CDR3 runs to 11 residues. Trimming removed 3 bases from V and 7 bases from J, with 6 bases in between. The CDR3 loop reads CASSFNGEAFF. CDR3 coding DNA: TGTGCCAGCAGTTTTAACGGTGAAGCTTTCTTT.

This clonotype was seen many times. V is TRBV12-3 or TRBV12-4 and J is TRBJ1-3; D is undetermined. V was clipped by 4 bases and J by 0 bases, with 13 bases between them. The CDR3 is 16 residues long. The CDR3 region has the DNA TGTGCCAGCAGTTCAACAAACACCTACTCTGGAAACACCATATATTTT. This sequence encodes CASSSTNTYSGNTIYF.

This clonotype has only a few counts. This sequence joins TRBV20-1 and TRBJ2-5; perhaps TRBD2 as D (6 bases). The CDR3 sequence is 14 residues long. Trimming took 4 bases from V and 3 from J, leaving 15 bases between them. The germline gives CDR1 DFQATT, CDR2 SNEGSKA (reference sequence). CDR3 DNA sequence: TGCAGTGCTATCCGGCCCGCGGGAAAAGAGACCCAGTACTTC. Protein sequence: CSAIRPAGKETQYF.

This clonotype showed up many times. V is TRBV20-1 and J is TRBJ2-7, with unresolved D. The length of the CDR3 is 14 residues. With 2 bases removed from V and 3 bases from J, the gap between germline ends came to 14 bases. Germline V gene sequence: CDR1 DFQATT, CDR2 SNEGSKA (reference sequence). The CDR3 sequence is CSARSGYKVYEQYV. CDR3 in DNA: TGCAGTGCTAGATCCGGGTATAAGGTCTACGAGCAGTACGTC.

This clonotype was detected many times. The chain couples TRBV9 to TRBJ2-3; no reliable D call. There are 14 residues in the CDR3. Trimming stripped 4 bases from V and 2 bases from J, with 11 bases between. Per germline, CDR1 SGDLS and CDR2 YYNGEE. CDR3 nucleotides: TGTGCCAGCAGCCTTAGCTTATCCACAGATACGCAGTATTTT. Amino acid sequence: CASSLSLSTDTQYF.

J is TRBJ2-1 and V is TRBV24-1; D remains unclear. Per the germline V gene, CDR1 is KGHDR and CDR2 is SFDVKD. Trimming took off 5 bases at V and 8 bases at J, with 9 bases between the two ends. The CDR3 covers 12 residues. The CDR3, as DNA: TGTGCCACCAGTGCTGAGGTTCATGAGCAGTTCTTC. Amino acids: CATSAEVHEQFF.

V is TRBV20-1 and J is TRBJ2-2, with D perhaps matching TRBD1 or TRBD2 (5 bases each). Trimming took 2 bases from V and 1 from J, leaving 8 bases between them. Germline loops: CDR1 DFQATT, CDR2 SNEGSKA (reference sequence). The CDR3 extends over 14 amino acids. CDR3 sequence: CSARIGGNTGELFF. The CDR3 DNA reads as TGCAGTGCTAGAATTGGGGGGAACACCGGGGAGCTGTTTTTT.

This clonotype was picked up many times. V and J are TRBV10-3 and TRBJ1-2; TRBD1 matches 12 bases. Germline V gene data show CDR1 as ENHRY and CDR2 as SYGVKD. The CDR3 contains 15 residues. The junction had 4 bases not matched to a gene; V was cut back by 4 bases and J by 4 bases. The DNA of the CDR3 is TGTGCCATCAGTGCTCCGGGACAGGGGGCCTATGGCTACACCTTC. Residues: CAISAPGQGAYGYTF.

This clonotype was found many times. This chain connects TRBV29-1 to TRBJ1-1; possibly TRBD1 for D (5 bases). Germline V gene lookup returns CDR1 SQVTM and CDR2 ANQGSEA. Trimming pared 1 base from V and 6 bases from J, leaving 12 bases between. CDR3 length: 13 amino acids. CDR3 sequence: CSVEAQGSPEAFF. The CDR3 DNA reads as TGCAGCGTTGAAGCGCAGGGATCCCCTGAAGCTTTCTTT.

On this clonotype: This may arise from a read error, as a much more abundant clone is one base away. The genes are TRBV3-1 and TRBJ2-4, with 10 bases fitting TRBD1. The V gene's germline CDR1 is LGHDT and CDR2 YNNKEL (reference sequence). Trimming took 3 bases from V and 5 from J; bases not matched to a gene: 13. This CDR3 spans 18 amino acids. CDR3: CASSHERQGASVENIQYF. The CDR3 DNA sequence: TGTGCCAGCAGCCATGAACGACAGGGGGCTAGTGTGGAAAACATTCAGTACTTC.

This clonotype was counted many times. V and J are TRBV7-9 and TRBJ2-7; D not certain. Germline loops: CDR1 SEHNR, CDR2 FQNEAQ (reference sequence). The CDR3 consists of 13 residues. Between the trimmed V and J ends, which lost 1 base and 3 bases, there was a span of 7 bases. The CDR3 spells CASSLEGLYEQYV. As DNA, the CDR3 is TGTGCCAGCAGCTTAGAGGGCCTCTACGAGCAGTACGTC.

This clonotype was detected ten times or more. V is TRBV5-1 and J is TRBJ2-3; no definite D call. The CDR3 spans 13 residues. The germline V gene encodes CDR1 SGHRS and CDR2 YFSETQ. V was pared by 4 bases and J by 6 bases, with 12 bases between. CDR3 in amino acids: CASSGLEGDTQYF. The DNA of the CDR3 is TGCGCCAGCAGCGGCCTAGAAGGGGATACGCAGTATTTT. The variable domain in full, completed from reference TRBV5-1 and TRBJ2-3, reads KAGVTQTPRYLIKTRGQQVTLSCSPISGHRSVSWYQQTPGQGLQFLFEYFSETQRNKGNFPGRFSGRQFSNSRSEMNVSTLELGDSALYLCASSGLEGDTQYFGPGTRLTVL.

The rearrangement uses TRBV6-1 and TRBJ2-2; no reliable D call. This CDR3 is built from 14 residues. Trimming cost V 6 bases and J 7 bases, with 15 bases left between them. The germline gives CDR1 MNHNS, CDR2 SASEGT. The CDR3 is CASRGLIADGELFF. The CDR3 nucleotides read TGTGCCAGCAGGGGTCTCATAGCAGACGGGGAGCTGTTTTTT.

This clonotype was observed many times. V is TRBV14 and J is TRBJ1-1; the D is unclear. The germline V gene encodes CDR1 SGHDN and CDR2 FVKESK. With 7 bases removed from V and 4 bases from J, the gap between germline ends came to 10 bases. The CDR3 runs 12 residues. This CDR3 is CASTSGITEAFF. The CDR3 DNA sequence: TGTGCCAGCACCTCCGGGATCACTGAAGCTTTCTTT.

The chain links TRBV29-1 to TRBJ2-7, with 10 positions matching TRBD2. The CDR3 loop spans 15 amino acids. The V segment lost 5 bases and the J segment 3 bases; nucleotides outside the gene matches: 10. Germline V gene lookup returns CDR1 SQVTM and CDR2 ANQGSEA. In nucleotides, the CDR3 is TGCAGCGTTAGAGCCGGACTAGCGGTTCTCTACGAGCAGTACTTC. Its translation is CSVRAGLAVLYEQYF.

This CDR3 is CASSMDRAGELFF. In DNA, the CDR3 is TGTGCCAGTAGTATGGACAGGGCCGGGGAGCTGTTTTTT. The J gene is TRBJ2-2, the V gene TRBV19; 8 nucleotides align to TRBD1. This CDR3 has 13 residues. After removal of 3 bases from V and 6 bases from J, the junction contained 0 bases not matched to a gene. Germline CDR1 is LNHDA and CDR2 is SQIVND (reference sequence).

This clonotype was seen repeatedly, ten times or more. The chain links TRBV5-1 to TRBJ1-4, with 8 nucleotides matching TRBD1. J lost 6 bases, V lost 3 bases, and 7 bases had no gene match. Looked up from germline, CDR1 is SGHRS and CDR2 is YFSETQ. The CDR3 is 15 amino acids. In nucleotides, the CDR3 is TGCGCCAGCAGCTGGACAGGGAAAGGAGATGAAAAACTGTTTTTT. Its translation is CASSWTGKGDEKLFF.

In its sample, this clonotype was seen a few times. The chain has TRBV6-5 and TRBJ2-3; TRBD2 matches 11 bases. V gave up 3 bases and J gave up 4 bases; unmatched junction bases: 6. This CDR3 is 16 amino acids long. Germline loops: CDR1 MNHEY, CDR2 SVGAGI. The CDR3 nucleotides are TGTGCCAGCAGTTATATAGCGGGGGGGCCTTCAGATACGCAGTATTTT. Translation gives CASSYIAGGPSDTQYF.

This chain links TRBV6-4 with TRBJ2-1, with 10 positions matching TRBD2. V dropped 8 bases and J dropped 2; count of bases not matched to a gene: 15. Germline-derived CDR1 and CDR2 are MRHNA and SNTAGT. This CDR3 is 18 amino acids long. In DNA, the CDR3 is TGTGCCAGCTGTTTAGCTCTAAGCGGGGGGGGCCCCTACAATGAGCAGTTCTTC. This translates into CASCLALSGGGPYNEQFF.

This clonotype was picked up many times. The J gene is TRBJ2-3, the V gene TRBV4-2, with TRBD1 identical over 8 bases. CDR1 LGHNA and CDR2 YNFKEQ come from the germline V gene. The junction had 3 bases not matched to a gene; V was cut back by 0 bases and J by 1 base. The CDR3 is 16 residues long. The DNA of the CDR3 is TGTGCCAGCAGCCAAGATCCGGGACAGGGCACAGATACGCAGTATTTT. As protein: CASSQDPGQGTDTQYF.

This clonotype was picked up a small number of times. The chain carries TRBV6-1 and TRBJ2-1; 10 nucleotides line up with TRBD2. The CDR3 has 15 residues. Germline V lookup: CDR1 MNHNS, CDR2 SASEGT. The V gene end was trimmed by 4 bases and the J gene end by 0 bases; junction bases not matched to a gene: 0. CDR3 bases: TGTGCCAGCAGTGGGACTAGCGGCTCCTACAATGAGCAGTTCTTC. Translated: CASSGTSGSYNEQFF.

This clonotype was seen at least ten times. This sequence joins TRBV12-3 or TRBV12-4 and TRBJ2-2; D may be TRBD2 (5 bases). Trimming stripped 3 bases from V and 6 bases from J, with 8 bases between. This CDR3 has 13 residues. CDR3 DNA sequence: TGTGCCAGCAGTTTCGGGGAAGCCGGGGAGCTGTTTTTT. Amino acids: CASSFGEAGELFF.

This clonotype has only a few counts. This chain uses TRBV5-1 with TRBJ2-1; 9 bases align to TRBD1. CDR1 SGHRS and CDR2 YFSETQ come from the germline V gene. Trimming cost V 4 bases and J 6 bases; bases outside gene matches: 8. This CDR3 has 15 amino acids. The CDR3 sequence is CASSPGTGLGNEQFF. For the CDR3, the DNA is TGCGCCAGCAGCCCTGGGACAGGGCTGGGCAATGAGCAGTTCTTC.

This clonotype was picked up a small number of times. The chain uses TRBV7-3 and TRBJ1-2; 9 positions agree with TRBD1. This CDR3 is 15 amino acids long. The V gene end was trimmed by 2 bases and the J gene end by 6 bases; junction bases not matched to a gene: 7. Germline V gene lookup returns CDR1 SGHTA and CDR2 FQGTGA. The CDR3 DNA is TGTGCCAGCAGCTTACGCCCGGACAGGGGAAATGGCTACACCTTC. Amino acids: CASSLRPDRGNGYTF.

This clonotype showed up just a few times. The chain has TRBV10-3 and TRBJ1-1, with 8 bases aligning to TRBD1. V trimming: 4 bases; J trimming: 3 bases; junction bases outside the gene matches: 7. The CDR3 totals 15 residues. Germline assignment: CDR1 ENHRY and CDR2 SYGVKD. CDR3 sequence (DNA): TGTGCCATCAGTGCATCAGGACAGGGTCACACTGAAGCTTTCTTT. The encoded protein is CAISASGQGHTEAFF.

J is TRBJ2-7 and V is TRBV11-1; either TRBD1 or TRBD2 may supply D (5 bases each). CDR3 length: 18 residues. Germline CDR1 and CDR2: SGHAT and FQDESV (reference sequence). V lost 4 bases and J 3 bases, leaving 25 bases between the germline ends. The CDR3 DNA follows: TGTGCCAGCAGCTGGGGGACGGCCTTCCAATATATCTTCTACGAGCAGTACGTC. Protein sequence: CASSWGTAFQYIFYEQYV.

V usage is TRBV4-1 and J usage is TRBJ2-7, with D maybe TRBD2 (6 bases). The CDR3 is made up of 14 amino acids. With 0 bases removed from V and 3 bases from J, the gap between germline ends came to 9 bases. Germline V gene sequence: CDR1 MGHRA, CDR2 YSYEKL. The CDR3 nucleotides read TGCGCCAGCAGCCAAGAAGGAGGGAGCTACGAGCAGTACGTC. Amino acids: CASSQEGGSYEQYV.

This clonotype showed up just a few times. This chain connects TRBV24-1 to TRBJ2-2; the D gene is possibly TRBD1 (5 bases). CDR1 and CDR2 from the germline V gene are KGHDR and SFDVKD. CDR3 length: 14 residues. Trimming stripped 6 bases from V and 5 bases from J, with 12 bases between. CDR3 bases: TGTGCCACCAGTCCTACAGGTTTTACCGGGGAGCTGTTTTTT. Translated: CATSPTGFTGELFF.